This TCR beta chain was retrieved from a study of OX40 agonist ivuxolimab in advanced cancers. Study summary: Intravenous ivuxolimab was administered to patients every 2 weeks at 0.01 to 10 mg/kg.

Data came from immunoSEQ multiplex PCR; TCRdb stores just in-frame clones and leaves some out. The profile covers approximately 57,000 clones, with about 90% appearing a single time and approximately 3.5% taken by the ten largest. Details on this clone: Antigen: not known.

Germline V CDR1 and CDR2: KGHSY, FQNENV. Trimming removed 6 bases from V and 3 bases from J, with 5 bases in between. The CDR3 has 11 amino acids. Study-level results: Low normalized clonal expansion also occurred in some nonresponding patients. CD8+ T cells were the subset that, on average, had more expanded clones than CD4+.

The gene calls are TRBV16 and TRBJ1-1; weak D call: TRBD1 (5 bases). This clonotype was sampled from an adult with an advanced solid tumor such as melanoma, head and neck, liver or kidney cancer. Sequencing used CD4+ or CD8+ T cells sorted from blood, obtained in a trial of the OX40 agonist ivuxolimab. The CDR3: CASRQDTEAFF. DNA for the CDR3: TGTGCCAGCAGACAGGACACTGAAGCTTTCTTT.